A selection of T cell receptor beta chains follows, all from one sample in a study of blood T cell repertoires in COVID-19. Clones were sequenced by immunoSEQ multiplex PCR, and TCRdb holds only the in-frame ones, with some missing. The sample shows some 270,000 clones, almost 90% of them seen only once. Sequences were obtained from peripheral blood. These receptors came from a woman between 55 and 75 years old with COVID-19, enrolled during active disease. The conserved cysteine and the conserved F or W are not part of the CDR3 here.

J gene: TRBJ1-1
V gene: TRBV6-5
CDR3 protein: ASSYQRGMNTEAF

J gene: TRBJ1-5
V gene: TRBV7-2
CDR3 protein: ASSPPGSGNQPQH

J gene: TRBJ1-4
V gene: TRBV29-1
CDR3 protein: SVGQGGEKLF

J gene: TRBJ1-2
V gene: TRBV2
CDR3 protein: ASSLTGTGVGYT

J gene: TRBJ1-6
V gene: TRBV30
CDR3 protein: AWSREGAVGNSPLH

J gene: TRBJ1-2
V gene: TRBV7-2
CDR3 protein: ASSLGGGGGYT

J gene: TRBJ2-3
V gene: TRBV7-9
CDR3 protein: ASSSRGGAGTDTQY

J gene: TRBJ1-2
V gene: TRBV7-9
CDR3 protein: ASSAGTGNYGYT

J gene: TRBJ1-2
V gene: TRBV3-1/TRBV3-2
CDR3 protein: ASSQEGERSYT

J gene: TRBJ1-1
V gene: TRBV5-1
CDR3 protein: ASSRPETGRTEAF

J gene: TRBJ1-2
V gene: TRBV18
CDR3 protein: ASLQDIRRLTPGYT